The sequence of this TCR beta chain was determined in a study of T cells in Graves' hyperthyroidism and ophthalmopathy. Study observations and caveats: Within blood appeared most thyroid clonotypes that had expanded above 0.001. The model made its ophthalmopathy prediction, and onset followed a median around 6.5 months later. Classification by a 13 V-J model distinguished ophthalmopathy from stable hyperthyroidism.

This clonotype was detected a few times. Its antigen is not identified. Amplification targeted TCR beta CDR3 regions from RNA transcripts. During a first-round RT-PCR of the TCR CDR3, the HTBI primer set was used. MiXCR, run by TCRdb on the multiplex PCR reads, gives a single entry per CDR3 protein. In the table there are approximately 300,000 distinct CDR3 sequences, 16% of which are singletons. Specimen: blood. The sequence derives from a man aged 30 to 39 with Graves' hyperthyroidism.

CDR3 region: CASSQDGSTTGYTF. CDR3 sequence (DNA): TGCGCCAGCAGCCAAGATGGGTCCACCACGGGCTACACCTTC. V gene TRBV4-1 combines with J gene TRBJ1-2, with D uncertain. Trimming pared 0 bases from V and 8 bases from J, leaving 13 bases between. The V gene's germline CDR1 is MGHRA and CDR2 YSYEKL. The CDR3 is 14 amino acids.